This record looks at one T cell receptor (beta chain) sequence and its context. Its target is not known. Sequencing relied on a cDNA template that was reverse transcribed from extracted RNA. Using immunoSEQ multiplex PCR, the repertoire was profiled, and TCRdb retains in-frame clones only, with some absent. The sample lists roughly 170,000 clones; about 60% were seen once. The data were obtained in a study of CD8+ T cells in alopecia areata. General study points: Lesional scalp exceeded normal scalp in clonality, especially in alopecia totalis/universalis.

The junction had 2 bases not matched to a gene; V was cut back by 6 bases and J by 1 base. Germline CDR1 is MNHEY and CDR2 is SVGAGI. The CDR3 runs to 13 residues. The clonotype was recovered from a human donor with alopecia areata. The sample here was CD4+ T cells sorted from blood, taken at week 0. This rearrangement joins TRBV6-5 to TRBJ2-7; 8 nucleotides agree with TRBD1. CDR3 region: CASRGTGSYEQYF. The CDR3 coding sequence is TGTGCCAGCAGAGGGACAGGATCCTACGAGCAGTACTTC.